The 5 T cell receptor beta chains listed next were all sequenced from one sample in a study of cytomegalovirus exposure and HLA in healthy donors. Use of 60 Vbeta and 13 Jbeta primers characterized the PCR. Sequencing used immunoSEQ multiplex PCR; TCRdb keeps in-frame clones, though not all of them. Recorded for this sample: approximately 120,000 clones. Sequencing was carried out using PBMCs. The receptors stem from a man in his forties in good health and CMV-seronegative.

The chain is built from TRBV19 and TRBJ2-1; D uncertain. Germline CDR1 is LNHDA and CDR2 is SQIVND (reference sequence). The germline V and J ends were trimmed by 6 bases and 0 bases, with 6 bases remaining between them. The CDR3 sequence is 13 residues long. CDR3 sequence: CASRTPSYNEQFF. The CDR3 DNA reads TGTGCCAGTAGGACTCCCTCCTACAATGAGCAGTTCTTC.

The chain recombines TRBV6-1 with TRBJ1-2, with a weak D call TRBD1 (5 bases). Germline assignment: CDR1 MNHNS and CDR2 SASEGT. Trimming left V 4 bases short and J 4 bases short, with 19 bases between. The CDR3 has 16 amino acids. This CDR3 reads CASSVQGTAVGYGYTF. CDR3 sequence (DNA): TGTGCCAGCAGTGTCCAGGGAACGGCTGTCGGCTATGGCTACACCTTC.

V is TRBV7-2 and J is TRBJ2-7, with 11 nucleotides matching TRBD2. This CDR3 has 16 residues. Germline CDR1 and CDR2: SGHTA and FQGNSA. J lost 2 bases, V lost 3 bases, and 6 bases had no gene match. The CDR3 bases are TGTGCCAGCAGCTTTCTAGCGGGAGGTCCTCCCTACGAGCAGTACTTC. It codes for CASSFLAGGPPYEQYF.

This rearrangement joins TRBV10-3 to TRBJ2-2; 10 bases are a match to TRBD2. Trimming removed 4 bases from V and 1 base from J; junction bases left unmatched: 0. CDR1 ENHRY and CDR2 SYGVKD come from the germline V gene. The CDR3 sequence is 15 residues long. The CDR3 loop reads CAISGTSGNTGELFF. CDR3 nucleotides: TGTGCCATCAGTGGGACTAGCGGGAACACCGGGGAGCTGTTTTTT.

The V call is TRBV7-8, the J call TRBJ1-5, with D uncertain. In germline, CDR1 is SGHVS, CDR2 FQNEAQ. Trimming shortened V by 3 bases and J by 5 bases, and 8 bases separated the two germline ends. CDR3 length: 13 residues. The chain's CDR3 is CASSLRMDQPQHF. The CDR3 coding sequence is TGTGCCAGCAGCTTGCGGATGGATCAGCCCCAGCATTTT.